The source of this T cell receptor (beta chain) is a study of T-cell memory formation after mild COVID-19. This clonotype was found many times. Germline trimming cut 5 bases from V and 4 bases from J; bases unmatched to any gene: 5. The CDR3 totals 15 residues. Germline loops: CDR1 SGHVS, CDR2 FNYEAQ. TCRdb re-analysed the 5' RACE reads in MiXCR, keeping a single row per CDR3 protein. The profile covers roughly 560,000 distinct CDR3 sequences, with 20% appearing a single time and around 13% taken by the ten largest. V is TRBV7-6 and J is TRBJ2-3; 11 positions agree with TRBD2. The source is an adult woman who had mild COVID-19 (a few samples of this study predate the infection). Cell type and time point are not known. Material for sequencing was PBMCs or a T cell subset sorted from them (not recorded which). Here the CDR3 DNA reads TGTGCCAGCAGCCTCTATAGCGGGGGGGCAGATACGCAGTATTTT. Protein sequence: CASSLYSGGADTQYF.